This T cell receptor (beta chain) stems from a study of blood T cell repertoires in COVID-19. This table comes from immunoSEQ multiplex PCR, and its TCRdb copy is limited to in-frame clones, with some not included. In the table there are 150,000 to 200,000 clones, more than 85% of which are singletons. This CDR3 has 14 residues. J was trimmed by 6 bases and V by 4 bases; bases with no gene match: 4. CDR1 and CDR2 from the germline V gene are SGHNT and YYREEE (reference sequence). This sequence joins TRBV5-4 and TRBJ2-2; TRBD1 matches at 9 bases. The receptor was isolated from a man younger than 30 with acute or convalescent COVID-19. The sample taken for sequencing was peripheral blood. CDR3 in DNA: TGTGCCAGCAGCGAAGGGGACAGGGCCGGGGAGCTGTTTTTT. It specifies CASSEGDRAGELFF.